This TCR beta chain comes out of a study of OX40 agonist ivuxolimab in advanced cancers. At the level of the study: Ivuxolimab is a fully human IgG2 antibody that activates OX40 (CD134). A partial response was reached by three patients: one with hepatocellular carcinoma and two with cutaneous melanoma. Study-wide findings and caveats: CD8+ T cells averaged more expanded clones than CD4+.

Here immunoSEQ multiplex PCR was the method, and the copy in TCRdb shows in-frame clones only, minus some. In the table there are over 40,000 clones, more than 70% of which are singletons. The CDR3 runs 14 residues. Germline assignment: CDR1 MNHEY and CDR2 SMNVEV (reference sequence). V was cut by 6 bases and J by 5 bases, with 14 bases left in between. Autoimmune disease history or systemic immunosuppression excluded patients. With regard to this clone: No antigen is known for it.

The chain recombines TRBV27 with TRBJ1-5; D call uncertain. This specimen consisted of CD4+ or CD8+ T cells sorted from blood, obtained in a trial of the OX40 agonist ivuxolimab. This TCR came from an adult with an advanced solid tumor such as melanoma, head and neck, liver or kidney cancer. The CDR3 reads CASSPSVRDQPQHF. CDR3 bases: TGTGCCAGCAGCCCGAGCGTTCGGGATCAGCCCCAGCATTTT.